This T cell receptor (beta chain) was captured in a study of technical replicates of blood from several donors. TCRdb's table, derived via immunoSEQ multiplex PCR, lists solely in-frame clones and lacks some. The table has 70,000 or so clones, roughly 91% seen once. The CDR3 consists of 13 residues. Germline CDR1 and CDR2: SGHRS and YFSETQ. Trimming left V 0 bases short and J 1 base short, with 4 bases between. This TCR was recovered from a human donor in good health. Some clones in this sample may be carry-over from other donors' samples. J is TRBJ1-1 and V is TRBV5-1; D unresolved. Sequenced: T cells isolated from PBMCs. This CDR3 is CASSLAGNTEAFF. DNA for the CDR3: TGCGCCAGCAGCTTGGCGGGGAACACTGAAGCTTTCTTT.